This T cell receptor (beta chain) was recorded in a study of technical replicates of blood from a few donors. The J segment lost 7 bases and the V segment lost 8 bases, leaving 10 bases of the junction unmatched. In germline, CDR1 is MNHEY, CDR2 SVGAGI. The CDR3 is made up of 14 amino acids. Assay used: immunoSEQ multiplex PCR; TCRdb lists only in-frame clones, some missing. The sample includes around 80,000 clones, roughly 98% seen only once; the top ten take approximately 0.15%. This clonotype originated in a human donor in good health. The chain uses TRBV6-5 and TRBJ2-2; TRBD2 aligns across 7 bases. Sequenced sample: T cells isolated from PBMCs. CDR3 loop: CASRLGGGSGELFF. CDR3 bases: TGTGCCAGCCGGCTGGGCGGGGGTAGCGGGGAGCTGTTTTTT.